This entry lists 12 T cell receptor beta chains sequenced from one sample in a study of Ad26.COV2.S vaccination and SARS-CoV-2 variants. Profiled with immunoSEQ multiplex PCR; TCRdb holds only in-frame clones, not every one. The sample carries more than 300,000 clones, about 88% recorded once. Stated treatment: around 19 received Ad26.COV2.S at low or high dose, single or two shots; 5 received placebo; per-sample allocation not given. Day 63 after the first injection of vaccine or placebo was the sampling time. Sample: peripheral blood, taken in a trial of Ad26.COV2.S vaccine versus placebo. The receptors stem from a person aged 18-65 years who received the Ad26.COV2.S COVID-19 vaccine or a placebo.

The CDR3 region is CASSSAGDSFSKETQYF. CDR3 coding DNA: TGTGCCAGCAGTTCCGCGGGAGACTCCTTTTCGAAAGAGACCCAGTACTTC. The chain combines TRBV28 with TRBJ2-5, with 7 positions matching TRBD2. The germline V gene has CDR1 MDHEN and CDR2 SYDVKM. The CDR3 runs to 17 residues. Trimming took 4 bases from V and 3 from J; bases not matched to a gene: 14.

The genes are TRBV29-1 and TRBJ2-5; D is undetermined. Germline assignment: CDR1 SQVTM and CDR2 ANQGSEA. Between the trimmed V and J ends, which lost 7 bases and 4 bases, there was a span of 10 bases. The CDR3 is made up of 11 amino acids. CDR3 coding DNA: TGCAGCGCCGGACGGAGAGAGACCCAGTACTTC. Translation: CSAGRRETQYF.

There are a few counts of this clone. The chain joins TRBV12-3 or TRBV12-4 to TRBJ2-7, with D tentatively TRBD1 (5 bases). CDR3 length: 13 residues. Trimming shortened V by 3 bases and J by 5 bases, and 11 bases separated the two germline ends. The CDR3 spells CASSLGQGHEQYF. Written as DNA, the CDR3 is TGTGCCAGCAGTTTGGGGCAGGGCCACGAGCAGTACTTC.

The chain couples TRBV5-4 to TRBJ2-7; D remains ambiguous. Germline V CDR1 and CDR2: SGHNT, YYREEE (reference sequence). V was shortened by 4 bases and J by 4 bases, with 18 bases between the two germline ends. The CDR3 loop spans 15 amino acids. The CDR3 bases are TGTGCCAGCAGCCCCGTCGGCCGGGTCGGGTACGAGCAGTACTTC. This sequence encodes CASSPVGRVGYEQYF.

The rearrangement uses TRBV4-3 and TRBJ1-5; TRBD1 matches at 7 bases. V trimming: 2 bases; J trimming: 7 bases; junction bases outside the gene matches: 8. CDR1 LGHNA and CDR2 YSLEER come from the germline V gene. The CDR3 is made up of 15 amino acids. CDR3 in amino acids: CASSQYPTGRQPQHF. The CDR3 nucleotides are TGCGCCAGCAGCCAATACCCGACAGGGCGGCAGCCCCAGCATTTT.

The genes are TRBV14 and TRBJ2-7; D is perhaps TRBD1 (6 bases). CDR1 SGHDN and CDR2 FVKESK come from the germline V gene. CDR3 length equals 12 residues. V lost 7 bases, J lost 3 bases, and 10 bases lay in between. The CDR3 reads CASKWGRYEQYF. In nucleotides, the CDR3 is TGTGCCAGCAAGTGGGGGCGCTACGAGCAGTACTTC. The full variable domain, rest sourced from reference TRBV14 and TRBJ2-7, is EAGVTQFPSHSVIEKGQTVTLRCDPISGHDNLYWYRRVMGKEIKFLLHFVKESKQDESGMPNNRFLAERTGGTYSTLKVQPAELEDSGVYFCASKWGRYEQYFGPGTRLTVT.

The rearrangement uses TRBV29-1 and TRBJ2-7; D is possibly TRBD1 (6 bases). V lost 4 bases and J 3 bases, leaving 16 bases between the germline ends. The germline gives CDR1 SQVTM, CDR2 ANQGSEA. The CDR3 is 14 residues long. The CDR3: CSVVWGRDFYEQYF. DNA of the CDR3: TGCAGCGTTGTTTGGGGGCGCGATTTCTACGAGCAGTACTTC.

In the case of this clone: This same CDR3 is encoded by further DNA sequences in the sample. The rearrangement uses TRBV5-1 and TRBJ1-2; no definite D call. The CDR3 covers 12 residues. Trimming stripped 2 bases from V and 5 bases from J, with 7 bases between. Germline CDR1 SGHRS, CDR2 YFSETQ. In DNA form, the CDR3 reads TGCGCCAGCAGCTTTTTAGATTATGGCTACACCTTC. Translation: CASSFLDYGYTF. Drawing the rest from reference TRBV5-1 and TRBJ1-2, the complete variable domain is KAGVTQTPRYLIKTRGQQVTLSCSPISGHRSVSWYQQTPGQGLQFLFEYFSETQRNKGNFPGRFSGRQFSNSRSEMNVSTLELGDSALYLCASSFLDYGYTFGSGTRLTVV.

The chain carries TRBV4-1 and TRBJ2-7; TRBD1 matches 8 bases. Trimming at V came to 0 bases and at J to 0 bases, leaving 13 bases not matched to a gene. In germline, CDR1 is MGHRA, CDR2 YSYEKL. This CDR3 is 19 amino acids long. This CDR3 reads CASSQDINRGFSSSYEQYF. The CDR3 region has the DNA TGCGCCAGCAGCCAAGATATCAACAGGGGGTTTTCCTCCTCCTACGAGCAGTACTTC.

V usage is TRBV15 and J usage is TRBJ2-5, with a tentative D call TRBD2 (7 bases). V lost 4 bases to trimming and J lost 5 bases, with 8 bases between them. CDR1 is LNHNV, CDR2 YYDKDF, per germline (reference sequence). There are 12 residues in the CDR3. The CDR3 here is CATSKGGETQYF. The CDR3 region has the DNA TGTGCCACCAGCAAGGGGGGGGAGACCCAGTACTTC.

In DNA, the CDR3 is TGTGCCAGCAGCAGGGGACAGGGTTTCTATGGCTACACCTTC. It specifies CASSRGQGFYGYTF. This chain connects TRBV7-2 to TRBJ1-2, with 9 bases identical to TRBD1. V was pared by 5 bases and J by 4 bases, with 5 bases of the junction left unmatched. In germline, CDR1 is SGHTA, CDR2 FQGNSA. This CDR3 contains 14 residues.

The chain has TRBV5-1 and TRBJ2-3, with 8 nucleotides matching TRBD1. Germline V gives CDR1 SGHRS, CDR2 YFSETQ. Germline trimming cut 7 bases from V and 6 bases from J; bases unmatched to any gene: 10. This CDR3 is built from 14 residues. The CDR3 region is CASWTGTVADTQYF. Written as DNA, the CDR3 is TGCGCCAGCTGGACAGGGACCGTTGCGGATACGCAGTATTTT.